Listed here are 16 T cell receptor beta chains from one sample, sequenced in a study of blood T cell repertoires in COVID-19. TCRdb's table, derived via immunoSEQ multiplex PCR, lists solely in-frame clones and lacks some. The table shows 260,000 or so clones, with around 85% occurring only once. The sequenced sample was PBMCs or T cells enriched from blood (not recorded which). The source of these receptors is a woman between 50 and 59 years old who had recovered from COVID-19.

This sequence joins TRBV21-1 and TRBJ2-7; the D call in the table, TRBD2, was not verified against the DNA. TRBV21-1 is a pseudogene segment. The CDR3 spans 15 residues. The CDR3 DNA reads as TGTGCCAGCAGCAAAGGTCGGAGGTACATCTACGAGCAGTACTTC. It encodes CASSKGRRYIYEQYF.

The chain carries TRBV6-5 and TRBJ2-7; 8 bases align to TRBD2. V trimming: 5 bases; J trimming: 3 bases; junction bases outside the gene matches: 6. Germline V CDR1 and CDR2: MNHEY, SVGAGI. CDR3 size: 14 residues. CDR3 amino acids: CASSPGLGHYEQYF. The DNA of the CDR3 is TGTGCCAGCAGTCCGGGACTAGGGCACTACGAGCAGTACTTC.

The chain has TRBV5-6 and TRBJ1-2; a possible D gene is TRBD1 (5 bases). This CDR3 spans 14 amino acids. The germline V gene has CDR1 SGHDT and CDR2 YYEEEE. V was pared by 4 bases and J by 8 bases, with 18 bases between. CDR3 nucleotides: TGTGCCAGCAGCAGCCTCCAGGGACTCGGGGGCTACACCTTC. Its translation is CASSSLQGLGGYTF. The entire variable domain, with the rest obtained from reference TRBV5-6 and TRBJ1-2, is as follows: DAGVTQSPTHLIKTRGQQVTLRCSPKSGHDTVSWYQQALGQGPQFIFQYYEEEERQRGNFPDRFSGHQFPNYSSELNVNALLLGDSALYLCASSSLQGLGGYTFGSGTRLTVV.

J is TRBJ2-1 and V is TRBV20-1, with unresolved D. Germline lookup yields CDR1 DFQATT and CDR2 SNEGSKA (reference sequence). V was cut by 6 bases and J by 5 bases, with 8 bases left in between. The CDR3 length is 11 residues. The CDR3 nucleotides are TGCAGTGCCCCGACTCACAATGAGCAGTTCTTC. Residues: CSAPTHNEQFF.

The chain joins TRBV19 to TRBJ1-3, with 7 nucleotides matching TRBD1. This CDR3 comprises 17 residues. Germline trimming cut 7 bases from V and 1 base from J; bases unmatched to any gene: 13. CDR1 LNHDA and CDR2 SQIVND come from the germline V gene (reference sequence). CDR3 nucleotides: TGTGCCAGTACCCTAGACAGGGCCTTACATTCTGGAAACACCATATATTTT. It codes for CASTLDRALHSGNTIYF.

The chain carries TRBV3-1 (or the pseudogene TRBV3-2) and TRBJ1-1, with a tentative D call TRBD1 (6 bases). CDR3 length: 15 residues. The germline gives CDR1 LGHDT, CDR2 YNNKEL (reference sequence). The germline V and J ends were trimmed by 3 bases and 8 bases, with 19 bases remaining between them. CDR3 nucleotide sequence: TGTGCCAGCAGCCATAAGGACAGACGCAACTCCGAAGCTTTCTTT. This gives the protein CASSHKDRRNSEAFF.

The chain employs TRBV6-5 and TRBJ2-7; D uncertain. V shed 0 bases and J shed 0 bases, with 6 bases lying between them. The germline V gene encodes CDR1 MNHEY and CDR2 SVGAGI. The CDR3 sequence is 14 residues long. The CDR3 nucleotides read TGTGCCAGCAGTTACTCGCACAGCTCCTACGAGCAGTACTTC. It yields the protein CASSYSHSSYEQYF.

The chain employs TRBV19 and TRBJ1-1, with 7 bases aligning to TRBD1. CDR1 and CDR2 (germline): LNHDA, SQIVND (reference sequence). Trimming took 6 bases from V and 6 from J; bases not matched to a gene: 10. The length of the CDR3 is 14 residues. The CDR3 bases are TGTGCCAGTAGGCAAAGACAGGGCGGCGCTGAAGCTTTCTTT. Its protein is CASRQRQGGAEAFF.

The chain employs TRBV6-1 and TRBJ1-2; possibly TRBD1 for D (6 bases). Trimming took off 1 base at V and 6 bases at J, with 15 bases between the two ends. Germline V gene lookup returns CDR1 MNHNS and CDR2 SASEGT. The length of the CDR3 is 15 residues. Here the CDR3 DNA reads TGTGCCAGCAGTGAAGATCAGGGGCGATTAGATGGCTACACCTTC. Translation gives CASSEDQGRLDGYTF.

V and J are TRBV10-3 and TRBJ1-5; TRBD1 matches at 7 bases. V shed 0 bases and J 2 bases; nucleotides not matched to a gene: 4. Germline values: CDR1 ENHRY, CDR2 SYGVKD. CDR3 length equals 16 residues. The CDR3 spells CAISESRQGGNQPQHF. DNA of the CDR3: TGTGCCATCAGTGAGTCGAGACAGGGTGGCAATCAGCCCCAGCATTTT.

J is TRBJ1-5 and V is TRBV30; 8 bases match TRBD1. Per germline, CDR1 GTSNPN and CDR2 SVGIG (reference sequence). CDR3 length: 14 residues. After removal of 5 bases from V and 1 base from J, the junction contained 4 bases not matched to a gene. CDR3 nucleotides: TGTGCCTGGGGGGGACAGGCGAGCAATCAGCCCCAGCATTTT. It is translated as CAWGGQASNQPQHF.

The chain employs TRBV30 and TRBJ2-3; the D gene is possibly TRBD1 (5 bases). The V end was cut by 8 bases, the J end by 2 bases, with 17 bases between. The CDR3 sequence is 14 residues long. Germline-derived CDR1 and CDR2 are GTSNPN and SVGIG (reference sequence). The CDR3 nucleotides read TGTGCCGCGGATAGGGGCCCCTTCACAGATACGCAGTATTTT. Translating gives CAADRGPFTDTQYF.

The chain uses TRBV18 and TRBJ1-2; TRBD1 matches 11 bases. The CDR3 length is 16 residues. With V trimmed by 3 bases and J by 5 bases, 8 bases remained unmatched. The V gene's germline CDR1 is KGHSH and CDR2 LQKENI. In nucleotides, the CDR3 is TGTGCCAGCTCACCGGACAGGGGGCGCGGGGGGTATGGCTACACCTTC. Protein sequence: CASSPDRGRGGYGYTF.

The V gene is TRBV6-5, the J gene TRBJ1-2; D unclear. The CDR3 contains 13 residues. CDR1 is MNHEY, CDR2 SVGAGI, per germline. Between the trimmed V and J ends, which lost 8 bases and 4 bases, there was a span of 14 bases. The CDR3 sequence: CASSGLMGYGYTF. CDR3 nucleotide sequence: TGTGCCAGCTCAGGTCTTATGGGCTATGGCTACACCTTC.

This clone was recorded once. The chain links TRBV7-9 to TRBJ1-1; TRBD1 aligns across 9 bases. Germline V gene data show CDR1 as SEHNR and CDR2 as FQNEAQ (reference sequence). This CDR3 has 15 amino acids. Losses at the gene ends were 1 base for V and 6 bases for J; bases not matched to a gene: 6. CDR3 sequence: CASSLGGTGRAEAFF. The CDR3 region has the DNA TGTGCCAGCAGCTTAGGGGGGACAGGGAGGGCTGAAGCTTTCTTT.

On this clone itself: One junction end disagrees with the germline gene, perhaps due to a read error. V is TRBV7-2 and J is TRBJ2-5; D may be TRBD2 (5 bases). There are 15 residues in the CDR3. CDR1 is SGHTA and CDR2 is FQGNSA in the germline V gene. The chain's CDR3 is CASSLAVTRQETQYF. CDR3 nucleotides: TGTGCCAGCAGCCTAGCTGTGACTCGCCAAGAGACCCAGTACTTC.